This T cell receptor beta chain emerged from a study of Ad26.COV2.S vaccination and SARS-CoV-2 variants. The overall study: The study gave Ad26.COV2.S intramuscularly, once or twice 56 days apart.

Notes on the study in general: The breadth of spike-specific CD8+ and CD4+ T cell responses after vaccination was reportedly substantial. The TCR breadth and depth analyses may have understated or missed part of the total T cell responses.

Treatment reported: roughly 18 received Ad26.COV2.S at low or high dose, single or two shots; about 5 received placebo; per-sample allocation not given. Specimen acquisition occurred on day 63 following the initial vaccine or placebo injection. Donation was by an adult aged 18-55 years who was in Boston. A remark on this clone: The antigen remains unidentified.

The data were produced by immunoSEQ multiplex PCR, yet TCRdb's version contains in-frame clones alone and is incomplete. The table includes fewer than 500,000 clones, 80% to 95% detected once. Specimen: peripheral blood, collected in a trial of Ad26.COV2.S vaccine versus placebo. The sequence was obtained from a person between 18 and 65 years old who received the Ad26.COV2.S COVID-19 vaccine or a placebo.

The chain's CDR3 is CASSQDDPGSGANVLTF. As DNA, the CDR3 is TGTGCCAGCAGCCAAGATGATCCGGGGTCTGGGGCCAACGTCCTGACTTTC. The V and J genes are TRBV4-2 and TRBJ2-6, with D possibly being TRBD2 (5 bases). The CDR3 length is 17 residues. Germline V gene sequence: CDR1 LGHNA, CDR2 YNFKEQ. Trimming took 0 bases from V and 1 from J, leaving 10 bases between them.